Below, one TCR beta chain is given with its context. Its antigen is as yet unknown. The repertoire was sequenced with immunoSEQ multiplex PCR; TCRdb's copy has only in-frame clones and lacks some. The sample lists 85,000 or so clones, 80% to 90% occurring once. The entry originates in a study of OX40 agonist ivuxolimab in advanced cancers. Study conclusions and caveats: At doses 0.1 to 3.0 mg/kg, CD4+ and CD8+ clones expanded.

CDR1 SGHTA and CDR2 FQGTGA come from the germline V gene. Trimming cost V 2 bases and J 6 bases; bases outside gene matches: 4. The CDR3 runs 14 residues. The chain is built from TRBV7-3 and TRBJ2-1; TRBD2 matches 7 bases. Sequencing was performed on CD4+ or CD8+ T cells sorted from blood, taken in a trial of the OX40 agonist ivuxolimab. The sequence was obtained from an adult with an advanced solid tumor such as melanoma, head and neck, liver or kidney cancer. The CDR3 nucleotides are TGTGCCAGCAGCTTAGTTGGGGGGGTCAATGAGCAGTTCTTC. Translation gives CASSLVGGVNEQFF.